Below, 10 T cell receptor beta chains from the same sample are listed, as sequenced in a study of spatial heterogeneity in lung cancer. TCRdb re-called the 5' RACE reads with MiXCR, one entry per CDR3 protein. The table has more than 80,000 distinct CDR3 sequences, less than 15% seen once. The time point is: sample taken at primary tumor resection. The sample was PBMCs, taken at surgery. The receptors derive from a male donor with early-stage non-small cell lung cancer.

About this clonotype: At one end the junction does not follow the germline gene, possibly because of a read error. The chain has TRBV6-5 and TRBJ1-1; D is uncertain. CDR3 length: 16 amino acids. Germline CDR1 and CDR2: MNHEY and SVGAGI. In nucleotides, the CDR3 is TGTGCCAGCAGTCACTCGCGGGGAACCCAGAACACTGAAGCTTTCTTT. Amino acids: CASSHSRGTQNTEAFF.

This clonotype was seen a few times. The chain employs TRBV7-8 and TRBJ1-4; TRBD1 might be the D (6 bases). The CDR3 spans 14 residues. V lost 4 bases, J lost 5 bases, and 11 bases lay in between. Germline CDR1 SGHVS, CDR2 FQNEAQ. CDR3 in amino acids: CASSYAGQNEKLFF. CDR3 nucleotides: TGTGCCAGCAGCTACGCAGGACAGAATGAAAAACTGTTTTTT.

V and J are TRBV28 and TRBJ2-1; 11 bases fit TRBD2. The CDR3 has 14 residues. Germline lookup yields CDR1 MDHEN and CDR2 SYDVKM. Losses at the gene ends were 2 bases for V and 7 bases for J; bases not matched to a gene: 1. The DNA of the CDR3 is TGTGCCAGCAGTTTACCTAGCGGGAGGAATGAGCAGTTCTTC. It is translated as CASSLPSGRNEQFF.

The rearrangement joins TRBV5-4 to TRBJ1-2; maybe TRBD1 (6 bases). Germline lookup yields CDR1 SGHNT and CDR2 YYREEE (reference sequence). This CDR3 spans 13 amino acids. The ends were cut back, 3 bases at V and 2 bases at J, with 8 bases in the middle. CDR3 DNA: TGTGCCAGCAGCTCCAGGGGCAACTATGGCTACACCTTC. Its translation: CASSSRGNYGYTF. Using reference TRBV5-4 and TRBJ1-2 for the parts outside the CDR3, the full variable domain is ETGVTQSPTHLIKTRGQQVTLRCSSQSGHNTVSWYQQALGQGPQFIFQYYREEENGRGNFPPRFSGLQFPNYSSELNVNALELDDSALYLCASSSRGNYGYTFGSGTRLTVV.

This chain uses TRBV6-2 or TRBV6-3 with TRBJ2-5; D gene ambiguous. Germline CDR1 is MNHEY and CDR2 is SVGEGT. This CDR3 contains 15 residues. V lost 10 bases to trimming and J lost 2 bases, with 20 bases between them. The CDR3 reads CATFSRRILQETQYF. Written as DNA, the CDR3 is TGTGCCACCTTTTCACGGCGGATTCTGCAAGAGACCCAGTACTTC.

This clonotype was counted only a few times. The rearrangement links TRBV28 to TRBJ2-7; D is undetermined. V dropped 5 bases and J dropped 3 bases, with 14 bases sitting between them. Germline assignment: CDR1 MDHEN and CDR2 SYDVKM. The CDR3 sequence is 14 residues long. The DNA of the CDR3 is TGTGCCAGCAGTCCCCAACCAGTAGTCTACGAGCAGTACTTC. Protein sequence: CASSPQPVVYEQYF.

This sequence joins TRBV18 and TRBJ2-5; D is ambiguous. The germline V gene has CDR1 KGHSH and CDR2 LQKENI. This CDR3 is 13 amino acids long. Trimming removed 2 bases at V and 3 bases at J, with 7 bases between. The CDR3 here is CASSPGIEETQYF. In DNA, the CDR3 is TGTGCCAGCTCACCAGGAATAGAAGAGACCCAGTACTTC. The full variable domain, with the rest looked up from reference TRBV18 and TRBJ2-5, is NAGVMQNPRHLVRRRGQEARLRCSPMKGHSHVYWYRQLPEEGLKFMVYLQKENIIDESGMPKERFSAEFPKEGPSILRIQQVVRGDSAAYFCASSPGIEETQYFGPGTRLLVL.

This clonotype was seen many times. The rearrangement joins TRBV7-2 to TRBJ1-1, with a tentative D call TRBD1 (6 bases). V was clipped by 5 bases and J by 4 bases, with 14 bases between them. Germline V CDR1 and CDR2: SGHTA, FQGNSA. The CDR3 has 14 amino acids. The DNA for the CDR3 is TGTGCCAGCAGCACGCAGGGGAGCGGCACTGAAGCTTTCTTT. Residues: CASSTQGSGTEAFF. The variable domain in full, with the rest retrieved from reference TRBV7-2 and TRBJ1-1, is GAGVSQSPSNKVTEKGKDVELRCDPISGHTALYWYRQSLGQGLEFLIYFQGNSAPDKSGLPSDRFSAERTGGSVSTLTIQRTQQEDSAVYLCASSTQGSGTEAFFGQGTRLTVV.

The genes are TRBV10-3 and TRBJ2-2; 10 bases fit TRBD1. CDR1 ENHRY and CDR2 SYGVKD come from the germline V gene. The length of the CDR3 is 15 residues. Losses at the gene ends were 7 bases for V and 5 bases for J; bases not matched to a gene: 7. This CDR3 reads CAIKQTGGRTGELFF. CDR3 DNA: TGTGCCATCAAACAGACAGGGGGCCGGACCGGGGAGCTGTTTTTT.

At least ten counts were recorded for this clonotype. The J gene is TRBJ2-3, the V gene TRBV11-2; 12 positions agree with TRBD2. Per germline, CDR1 SGHAT and CDR2 FQNNGV. The J segment lost 2 bases and the V segment lost 4 bases, leaving 4 bases of the junction unmatched. This CDR3 contains 16 residues. CDR3 amino acids: CASSSGTSGPTDTQYF. The CDR3 DNA reads as TGTGCCAGCAGCTCCGGGACTAGCGGGCCCACAGATACGCAGTATTTT.